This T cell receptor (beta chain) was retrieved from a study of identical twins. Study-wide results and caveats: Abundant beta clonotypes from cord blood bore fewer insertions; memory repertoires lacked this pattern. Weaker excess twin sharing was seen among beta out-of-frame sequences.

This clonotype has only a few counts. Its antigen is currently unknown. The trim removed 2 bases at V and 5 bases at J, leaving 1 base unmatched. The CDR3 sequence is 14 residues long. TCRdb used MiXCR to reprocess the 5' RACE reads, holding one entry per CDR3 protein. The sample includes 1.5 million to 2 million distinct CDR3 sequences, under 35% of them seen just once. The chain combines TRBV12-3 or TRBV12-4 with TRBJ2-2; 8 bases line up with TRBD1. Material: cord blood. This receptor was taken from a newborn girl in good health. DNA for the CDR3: TGTGCCAGCAGTTTAAGGGACAGGACCGGGGAGCTGTTTTTT. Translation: CASSLRDRTGELFF.